This T cell receptor (beta chain) originates from a study of blood T cell repertoires in COVID-19. This clone was detected once. There are 17 residues in the CDR3. Germline V gives CDR1 MNHNY, CDR2 SVGAGI (reference sequence). V was trimmed by 5 bases and J by 2 bases, leaving 22 bases between them. Method: immunoSEQ multiplex PCR; TCRdb's copy keeps in-frame clones and lacks some. There are some 190,000 clones in the sample; roughly 84% occur only once, and under 4% lies in the top ten. This clonotype was obtained from a woman aged 30 to 39 who had been exposed to COVID-19. Input material: PBMCs or T cells enriched from blood (not recorded which). The genes are TRBV6-6 and TRBJ2-7, with D perhaps TRBD2 (7 bases). The CDR3 DNA reads as TGTGCCAGCAGTCCCGGGTTGGGGAGGGGGAGACCCTACGAGCAGTACTTC. Translated, it gives CASSPGLGRGRPYEQYF.